The next 22 T cell receptor beta chains were all read from a single sample in a study of spatial heterogeneity in lung cancer. Time point meaning: sample taken at primary tumor resection. Whole RNA was taken from tumor, nontumor lung or frozen PBMC; it was then sequenced unsorted. TCRdb used MiXCR to reprocess the 5' RACE reads, holding one entry per CDR3 protein. The sample has tens of thousands of distinct CDR3 sequences, about 20% seen once; the top ten hold around 6.6%. This sample comprised PBMCs, obtained at surgery. Source of these receptors: a male donor with early-stage non-small cell lung cancer.

The chain employs TRBV24-1 and TRBJ2-1; 7 bases match TRBD2. From germline, CDR1 is KGHDR and CDR2 SFDVKD. Trimming cost V 3 bases and J 10 bases; bases outside gene matches: 2. The CDR3 extends over 12 amino acids. The CDR3 is CATSDPGGEQFF. DNA for the CDR3: TGTGCCACCAGTGATCCCGGGGGGGAGCAGTTCTTC.

This chain's CDR3 is CSAPRGASYEQYF. CDR3 nucleotides: TGCAGTGCTCCAAGGGGAGCTTCCTACGAGCAGTACTTC. The chain carries TRBV20-1 and TRBJ2-7, with D perhaps TRBD1 or TRBD2 (5 bases each). In germline, CDR1 is DFQATT, CDR2 SNEGSKA (reference sequence). Deletions cut 5 bases from V and 1 base from J, with 12 bases between. The CDR3 consists of 13 residues.

The rearrangement uses TRBV5-1 and TRBJ2-7, with a tentative D call TRBD1 (5 bases). Trimming stripped 5 bases from V and 2 bases from J, with 11 bases between. The CDR3 covers 13 residues. Looked up from germline, CDR1 is SGHRS and CDR2 is YFSETQ. DNA of the CDR3: TGCGCCAGCAGAGTTTCAGGGACCTACGAGCAGTACTTC. This codes for CASRVSGTYEQYF. Looking up the rest from reference TRBV5-1 and TRBJ2-7 gives the full variable domain: KAGVTQTPRYLIKTRGQQVTLSCSPISGHRSVSWYQQTPGQGLQFLFEYFSETQRNKGNFPGRFSGRQFSNSRSEMNVSTLELGDSALYLCASRVSGTYEQYFGPGTRLTVT.

This clonotype was seen a handful of times. The chain has TRBV24-1 and TRBJ2-3; D is possibly TRBD2 (5 bases). The CDR3 consists of 16 residues. Germline V gives CDR1 KGHDR, CDR2 SFDVKD. With 3 bases removed from V and 1 base from J, the gap between germline ends came to 13 bases. CDR3 sequence: CATSDPRVTGTDTQYF. In nucleotides, the CDR3 is TGTGCCACCAGTGATCCGAGGGTAACAGGCACAGATACGCAGTATTTT.

A few counts support this clonotype. The chain has TRBV20-1 and TRBJ2-1; perhaps TRBD2 as D (6 bases). Trimming took 5 bases from V and 2 from J, leaving 13 bases between them. This CDR3 comprises 14 residues. CDR1 is DFQATT and CDR2 is SNEGSKA in the germline V gene (reference sequence). The CDR3 sequence is CSAPRTGAYNEQFF. CDR3 DNA: TGCAGTGCTCCAAGGACGGGGGCCTACAATGAGCAGTTCTTC.

This clonotype was picked up a small number of times. This sequence joins TRBV9 and TRBJ1-1; maybe TRBD1 (5 bases). The CDR3 contains 12 residues. V lost 5 bases and J 7 bases, leaving 12 bases between the germline ends. Germline assignment: CDR1 SGDLS and CDR2 YYNGEE. The CDR3: CASSGTDNEAFF. As DNA, the CDR3 is TGTGCCAGCAGTGGGACGGACAATGAAGCTTTCTTT.

The genes are TRBV5-1 and TRBJ1-4; 7 positions match TRBD1. There are 14 residues in the CDR3. Losses at the gene ends were 8 bases for V and 8 bases for J; bases not matched to a gene: 12. Germline-derived CDR1 and CDR2 are SGHRS and YFSETQ. The CDR3 protein is CASKAETGPEKLFF. CDR3 sequence (DNA): TGCGCCAGTAAGGCGGAGACAGGGCCAGAAAAACTGTTTTTT.

To note about this clonotype: This could be a read error, since a much larger clone is one nucleotide away. The CDR3 does not close with the conserved phenylalanine or tryptophan, likely indicating a read error. The rearrangement links TRBV6-2 or TRBV6-3 to TRBJ2-7; tentatively, D is TRBD2 (6 bases). Germline CDR1 MNHEY, CDR2 SVGEGT. Trimming left V 10 bases short and J 0 bases short, with 16 bases between. This CDR3 region has 14 residues. CDR3 region: CATDRDSASYEQYS. CDR3 coding DNA: TGTGCCACAGACCGGGACTCCGCCTCCTACGAGCAGTACTCC.

The chain carries TRBV28 and TRBJ1-3; D is perhaps TRBD1 (5 bases). CDR1 MDHEN and CDR2 SYDVKM come from the germline V gene. V shed 3 bases and J shed 2 bases, with 11 bases lying between them. CDR3 length: 15 amino acids. DNA of the CDR3: TGTGCCAGCAGTTTGGGGACGGGGACTGGAAACACCATATATTTT. Amino acid sequence: CASSLGTGTGNTIYF.

This clonotype was detected only a few times. J is TRBJ2-5 and V is TRBV6-6, with TRBD1 matching 9 bases. This CDR3 region has 15 residues. Germline V CDR1 and CDR2: MNHNY, SVGAGI (reference sequence). The V and J ends lost 6 bases and 2 bases, in that order; junction bases with no gene match: 7. CDR3 region: CASRQGTGNQETQYF. In nucleotides, the CDR3 is TGTGCCAGCAGACAAGGGACAGGGAATCAAGAGACCCAGTACTTC.

The chain couples TRBV7-2 to TRBJ2-1; a weak D match, TRBD2 (6 bases). This CDR3 region has 16 residues. The V gene's germline CDR1 is SGHTA and CDR2 FQGNSA. V lost 5 bases to trimming and J lost 5 bases, with 19 bases between them. CDR3 in DNA: TGTGCCAGCAGCCCAGGGACTTCACTCCCCGACAATGAGCAGTTCTTC. It encodes CASSPGTSLPDNEQFF.

This clonotype showed up just a few times. The chain links TRBV2 to TRBJ1-1; D is uncertain. Trimming cost V 2 bases and J 2 bases, with 15 bases left between them. Germline V gene lookup returns CDR1 SNHLY and CDR2 FYNNEI. This CDR3 has 16 amino acids. The CDR3 sequence: CASSESIGLSNTEAFF. In nucleotides, the CDR3 is TGTGCCAGCAGTGAATCTATCGGGCTCTCTAACACTGAAGCTTTCTTT. The full variable domain, completed using reference TRBV2 and TRBJ1-1, is EPEVTQTPSHQVTQMGQEVILRCVPISNHLYFYWYRQILGQKVEFLVSFYNNEISEKSEIFDDQFSVERPDGSNFTLKIRSTKLEDSAMYFCASSESIGLSNTEAFFGQGTRLTVV.

V and J are TRBV19 and TRBJ2-4; perhaps TRBD1 as D (5 bases). V lost 3 bases, J lost 3 bases, and 18 bases lay in between. Germline CDR1 and CDR2: LNHDA and SQIVND (reference sequence). The CDR3 is 17 residues long. CDR3 DNA sequence: TGTGCCAGTAGTATGTTAAGGGGCACTGAAGGCAAAAACATTCAGTACTTC. It codes for CASSMLRGTEGKNIQYF.

Comment on this clonotype: One end of the junction varies from germline; a read error may be responsible. V usage is TRBV6-1 and J usage is TRBJ2-1; 14 bases map to TRBD2. CDR3 length: 15 amino acids. The germline V gene has CDR1 MNHNS and CDR2 SASEGT. Here the CDR3 DNA reads TGTGCCAGCACGGGGACTAGCGGGAGTGTAAATGGGCAGTTCTTC. Encoded protein: CASTGTSGSVNGQFF.

Points on this clonotype: A read error may be the cause here, since a much bigger clone is one base away. J is TRBJ2-2 and V is TRBV4-3, with TRBD1 identical over 7 bases. The CDR3 extends over 14 amino acids. The germline gives CDR1 LGHNA, CDR2 YSLEER. The CDR3 DNA follows: TGCGCCGGCAGCGGACAGGAGAACACCGGGGAGCTGTTTTTT. Its protein product is CAGSGQENTGELFF.

This clonotype was observed a handful of times. The V call is TRBV19, the J call TRBJ2-5; the D gene is possibly TRBD1 (6 bases). The CDR3 totals 13 residues. Germline CDR1 reads LNHDA; CDR2 reads SQIVND (reference sequence). V lost 2 bases, J lost 8 bases, and 12 bases lay in between. CDR3 residues: CASSIRQGYTQYF. The CDR3 nucleotides read TGTGCCAGTAGTATACGCCAGGGGTATACCCAGTACTTC.

In its sample, this clonotype was seen a few times. This chain joins TRBV20-1 and TRBJ2-1; 14 bases fit TRBD2. With 0 bases clipped from V and 3 bases from J, the junction kept 7 bases outside the gene matches. Looked up from germline, CDR1 is DFQATT and CDR2 is SNEGSKA (reference sequence). CDR3 length: 18 amino acids. CDR3 amino acids: CSARDLTSGRALYNEQFF. CDR3 coding DNA: TGCAGTGCTAGAGATTTGACTAGCGGGAGGGCCCTCTACAATGAGCAGTTCTTC.

V and J are TRBV2 and TRBJ2-3, with TRBD2 identical over 11 bases. J was trimmed by 2 bases and V by 6 bases; bases with no gene match: 7. CDR3 length: 16 amino acids. Germline loops: CDR1 SNHLY, CDR2 FYNNEI. CDR3 sequence reads: CASRGPGLADTDTQYF. CDR3 nucleotides: TGTGCCAGCAGAGGGCCGGGACTAGCGGACACAGATACGCAGTATTTT.

This clonotype has more than one count but fewer than ten. This chain joins TRBV29-1 and TRBJ2-1; 9 nucleotides agree with TRBD1. Germline CDR1 reads SQVTM; CDR2 reads ANQGSEA. After removal of 7 bases from V and 8 bases from J, the junction contained 15 bases not matched to a gene. CDR3 length equals 15 residues. The CDR3 coding sequence is TGCAGCGCTCCTTCTCATGGGACAGGGCTCGATGAGCAGTTCTTC. It translates to CSAPSHGTGLDEQFF.

This clonotype was observed a single time. A read error may explain this, as a much larger clone is one base away. CDR3 nucleotides: TGTGGCAGCAGTTCGAGCAGGATTGACAGCTACGAGCAGTACTTC. It yields the protein CGSSSSRIDSYEQYF. The chain couples TRBV28 to TRBJ2-7; tentatively, D is TRBD1 (5 bases). The CDR3 loop spans 15 amino acids. Germline V gene lookup returns CDR1 MDHEN and CDR2 SYDVKM.

For this clonotype: The CDR3 ends on some other residue instead of the conserved phenylalanine or tryptophan, so this is likely a read error. The CDR3 region has the DNA TGTGCCAGCAGTTTAATGGCTAATGAAAAACTGTTTTTA. Amino acid sequence: CASSLMANEKLFL. The gene calls are TRBV27 and TRBJ1-4; D is undetermined. Trimming removed 2 bases from V and 3 bases from J, with 4 bases in between. This CDR3 has 13 amino acids. The germline gives CDR1 MNHEY, CDR2 SMNVEV (reference sequence).

Worth noting for this clonotype: In this CDR3 the conserved last residue, phenylalanine or tryptophan, is missing, so a read error is likely. The chain combines TRBV7-9 with TRBJ2-7, with 11 bases that match TRBD2. J lost 5 bases, V lost 2 bases, and 11 bases had no gene match. The CDR3 contains 17 residues. In germline, CDR1 is SEHNR, CDR2 FQNEAQ (reference sequence). The CDR3 reads CASSLPGTSGISDEQYI. CDR3 coding DNA: TGTGCCAGCAGCTTACCCGGGACTAGCGGTATAAGCGACGAGCAGTACATC.